This T cell receptor (beta chain) was recorded in a study of blood T cell repertoires in COVID-19 (dated by TCRdb to the early 2020s). For context, the study as a whole: Samples covering the acute and convalescent phases of COVID-19 were provided by collaborators in the United States, Italy and Spain. The dataset comprised deeply sampled blood TCRbeta repertoires from subjects exposed to, actively infected with, or recovered from COVID-19. The prospective study material was composed of cDNA or gDNA derived from T cells, B-cell-depleted T cells, or PBMCs. Where available, HLA class I and class II types were taken from metadata supplied by the sample provider and were not determined by assay-based typing. The sample metadata nearly always contained a de-identified subject ID, COVID-19 status, age in years and sex. A freely available public database, intended as a resource for researchers studying the immune response to SARS-CoV-2, is where the repertoires were released. Samples were obtained from the ongoing ImmuneRACE study (first 160 participants) and from 1,000 to 1,500 subjects provided by 6 global collaborators. The full study reports these points: How much clinical and demographic metadata was included differed by source and by participant, and the metadata was provided uncurated.

TCRbeta CDR3 regions were amplified from genomic DNA using the immunoSEQ Assay, a bias-controlled multiplex PCR. As for how the authors treated the data: The number of nucleated cells in each sample was estimated from the amplification of reference gene primers within the assay. Sequence reads were collapsed and filtered to measure the absolute abundance of every unique TCRbeta CDR3 rearrangement. For each sample, productive Simpson clonality was calculated as the square root of Simpson's diversity index across productive rearrangements. TCRdb re-hosts the immuneACCESS table, in-frame sequences only. Its copies lack some clones; in the studies checked, an unresolved V gene accounts for under half of them, and the cause for the rest is not known. V, J and clone size are taken as reported in that table, and D and trimming were inferred from the DNA itself. The sample table shows roughly 150,000 clones, and roughly nine tenths are seen once. The ten largest make up 15% to 20% of the sample.

As regards this clone: There is no known antigen for this receptor. Nothing much larger sits one base from this clone, and base qualities are not available.

From the cysteine through the phenylalanine, the CDR3 covers 17 amino acids. Kept here is only the CDR3 DNA, which spans 51 bases and is read in frame from base 1. The collaborating institutions used their own protocols to collect whole blood in K2EDTA tubes. For TCRbeta analysis, collaborators shipped samples as frozen whole blood, isolated PBMCs, or DNA extracted from either of those sample types. Specimen: peripheral blood. This clonotype was obtained from a man in his 60s with active or convalescent COVID-19. The sequence joins TRBV21-1 to TRBJ1-1; no DNA check was done on the table's D call, TRBD1. TRBV21-1 represents a pseudogene. Here the CDR3 is given as CASSKYGTGGRGTEAFF. In nucleotide form, the sequence is TGTGCCAGCAGCAAATACGGGACAGGGGGCAGGGGCACTGAAGCTTTCTTT.